This T cell receptor (beta chain) appears in the sequencing data of a study of cytomegalovirus exposure and HLA in healthy donors. After removal of 3 bases from V and 3 bases from J, the junction contained 10 bases not matched to a gene. In germline, CDR1 is SGHDN, CDR2 FVKESK. This CDR3 is built from 17 residues. PCR was performed using 60 Vbeta and 13 Jbeta primers. Using immunoSEQ multiplex PCR, the repertoire was profiled, and TCRdb retains in-frame clones only, with some absent. The sample contains about 160,000 clones, approximately 80% of which appear only once. The clonotype comes from a male donor in good health and CMV-seropositive. The chain joins TRBV14 to TRBJ2-1, with 8 bases fitting TRBD1. The sequenced sample was PBMCs. The CDR3 DNA is TGTGCCAGCAGCCACTCCCGGGACAGGATAAGCTACAATGAGCAGTTCTTC. Translated, it gives CASSHSRDRISYNEQFF.